One sample yielded the 14 T cell receptor beta chains listed below, sequenced in a study of technical replicates of blood from a few donors. Profiled with immunoSEQ multiplex PCR; TCRdb holds only in-frame clones, not every one. The data hold fewer than 45,000 clones, with about 96% observed a single time. Sample: T cells isolated from PBMCs. The source is a human donor in good health.

J is TRBJ2-5 and V is TRBV14; D unresolved. The CDR3 spans 13 residues. Trimming shortened V by 3 bases and J by 5 bases, and 10 bases separated the two germline ends. Germline V CDR1 and CDR2: SGHDN, FVKESK. The CDR3 protein is CASSHREVETQYF. CDR3 coding DNA: TGTGCCAGCAGCCATAGAGAGGTGGAGACCCAGTACTTC.

CDR3 coding DNA: TGTGCCAGCAGCTTAGCGGGAGACATCTACGAGCAGTACTTC. Its protein product is CASSLAGDIYEQYF. The rearrangement links TRBV5-4 to TRBJ2-7; the match to TRBD2 covers 8 bases. J was trimmed by 3 bases and V by 2 bases; bases with no gene match: 4. Germline lookup yields CDR1 SGHNT and CDR2 YYREEE (reference sequence). The CDR3 has 14 residues.

The chain links TRBV29-1 to TRBJ2-7; 8 bases map to TRBD2. The junction had 5 bases not matched to a gene; V was cut back by 5 bases and J by 2 bases. Per germline, CDR1 SQVTM and CDR2 ANQGSEA. The CDR3 runs to 13 residues. CDR3 residues: CSVSGRRAYEQYF. CDR3 sequence (DNA): TGCAGCGTTAGCGGGAGACGAGCCTACGAGCAGTACTTC.

The chain has TRBV19 and TRBJ2-2, with 8 nucleotides matching TRBD1. The germline CDR1 and CDR2 sequences are LNHDA and SQIVND (reference sequence). V lost 7 bases and J lost 11; bases outside the gene matches: 12. This CDR3 contains 14 residues. The CDR3 bases are TGTGCCAGTACCACCGGACAGGGCCGGGTTGAGCTGTTTTTT. Translated, it gives CASTTGQGRVELFF.

This sequence joins TRBV7-8 and TRBJ1-1, with a weak D call TRBD1 (5 bases). Trimming took off 1 base at V and 0 bases at J, with 9 bases between the two ends. Germline CDR1 is SGHVS and CDR2 is FQNEAQ. The CDR3 has 15 amino acids. In DNA, the CDR3 is TGTGCCAGCAGCTTAGTAAGACAGATGAACACTGAAGCTTTCTTT. It codes for CASSLVRQMNTEAFF.

The chain is built from TRBV6-6 and TRBJ1-1, with TRBD1 matching 9 bases. The V segment lost 6 bases and the J segment 0 bases; nucleotides outside the gene matches: 8. CDR3 size: 16 residues. Germline V gene lookup returns CDR1 MNHNY and CDR2 SVGAGI (reference sequence). DNA for the CDR3: TGTGCCAGCAGAGGACAGGGGAGAGGGGTGAACACTGAAGCTTTCTTT. Protein sequence: CASRGQGRGVNTEAFF.

This clone was detected once. The V and J genes are TRBV28 and TRBJ1-3, with D possibly TRBD1 on 6 matching bases. CDR1 is MDHEN, CDR2 SYDVKM, per germline. Trimming removed 4 bases from V and 2 bases from J, with 9 bases in between. This CDR3 contains 14 residues. The CDR3 spells CASSSGTTGNTIYF. CDR3 DNA sequence: TGTGCCAGCAGTTCCGGGACAACTGGAAACACCATATATTTT.

This clone was counted a single time. The CDR3 DNA reads TGCGCCAGCAGCTTCGGGGGACAAGAGACCCAGTACTTC. Amino acid sequence: CASSFGGQETQYF. V usage is TRBV5-1 and J usage is TRBJ2-5; D is possibly TRBD2 (6 bases). CDR1 SGHRS and CDR2 YFSETQ come from the germline V gene. CDR3 length: 13 amino acids. Trimming shortened V by 2 bases and J by 2 bases, and 7 bases separated the two germline ends.

This chain links TRBV19 with TRBJ2-3; D unresolved. Trimming stripped 7 bases from V and 0 bases from J, with 11 bases between. Germline CDR1 reads LNHDA; CDR2 reads SQIVND (reference sequence). This CDR3 is 14 amino acids long. CDR3 in amino acids: CASTMAGSTDTQYF. The CDR3, as DNA: TGTGCCAGTACAATGGCTGGTAGCACAGATACGCAGTATTTT.

The V and J genes are TRBV6-5 and TRBJ2-2; D gene ambiguous. The CDR3 covers 16 residues. From germline, CDR1 is MNHEY and CDR2 SVGAGI. The V gene lost 0 bases and the J gene lost 4 bases, with 12 bases spanning the gap. The chain's CDR3 is CASSYSERLSTGELFF. Here the CDR3 DNA reads TGTGCCAGCAGTTACTCGGAGAGGTTGAGCACCGGGGAGCTGTTTTTT.

The gene calls are TRBV11-2 and TRBJ1-2; D perhaps matches TRBD1 (5 bases). V was trimmed by 1 base and J by 2 bases, leaving 8 bases between them. CDR1 SGHAT and CDR2 FQNNGV come from the germline V gene. There are 14 residues in the CDR3. The CDR3 sequence is CASSLGGDNYGYTF. The CDR3 DNA sequence: TGTGCCAGCAGCTTAGGCGGGGACAACTATGGCTACACCTTC.

The chain combines TRBV6-1 with TRBJ2-2, with 8 bases fitting TRBD2. This CDR3 spans 13 amino acids. Germline V CDR1 and CDR2: MNHNS, SASEGT. Trimming took 8 bases from V and 5 from J; bases not matched to a gene: 4. CDR3 loop: CASEASGTGELFF. DNA of the CDR3: TGTGCCAGCGAGGCTAGCGGGACCGGGGAGCTGTTTTTT.

CDR3 nucleotide sequence: TGTGCCAGCAGCCAAACACAGGGTGGGGACGTGAACACTGAAGCTTTCTTT. Translation gives CASSQTQGGDVNTEAFF. The genes are TRBV4-2 and TRBJ1-1; possible D gene TRBD1, 6 bases. Trimming shortened V by 2 bases and J by 0 bases, and 16 bases separated the two germline ends. The CDR3 sequence is 17 residues long. Germline CDR1 reads LGHNA; CDR2 reads YNFKEQ.

Here the CDR3 reads CASNSIQTAYEQYF. CDR3 DNA: TGTGCCAGCAATTCCATTCAGACAGCCTACGAGCAGTACTTC. J is TRBJ2-7 and V is TRBV6-1; the D gene is possibly TRBD1 (5 bases). From germline, CDR1 is MNHNS and CDR2 SASEGT. This CDR3 contains 14 residues. V was trimmed by 7 bases and J by 2 bases, leaving 15 bases between them.